This T cell receptor (beta chain) comes out of a study of control samples from healthy donors and cancer patients. From germline, CDR1 is MNHEY and CDR2 SVGAGI. The germline V and J ends were trimmed by 6 bases and 5 bases, with 16 bases remaining between them. The CDR3 is 14 amino acids. Sequenced by immunoSEQ multiplex PCR; TCRdb stores in-frame clones only, minus some. The sample includes about 70,000 clones, 94% seen only once; the top ten take about 2.7%. The chain employs TRBV6-5 and TRBJ1-2, with D unclear. This TCR was recovered from a woman between 25 and 40 years old in good health. The sample taken for sequencing was blood. CDR3 protein: CASRTLLTAYGYTF. The CDR3 nucleotides are TGTGCCAGCAGAACCCTTTTAACGGCTTATGGCTACACCTTC.